This T cell receptor (beta chain) was identified in a study of T cell repertoires in cytomegalovirus infection. Study-wide context: HLA-B-restricted CMV epitopes that are well studied were used alongside recently identified HLA-C-restricted ones. Public TCR beta signatures provided an indication of both CMV infection and a matching HLA type.

TCRdb re-called the reads with MiXCR, one entry per CDR3 protein. In the table there are approximately 770,000 distinct CDR3 sequences, about 28% of which are singletons. This clonotype showed up just a few times. Antigen unknown. This TCR derives from a human donor in good health (CMV status not recorded). Some clones in this sample may be carry-over from other donors' samples. The source material was cultured CD8+ T cells from PBMCs, sampled from culture after CMV antigen stimulation.

CDR3 loop: CASSLNGAYEQFF. In DNA form, the CDR3 reads TGTGCCAGCAGCTTAAATGGGGCCTATGAGCAGTTCTTC. This chain uses TRBV7-6 with TRBJ2-1, with D perhaps TRBD1 (5 bases). CDR3 size: 13 residues. The germline V gene encodes CDR1 SGHVS and CDR2 FNYEAQ. The germline V and J ends were trimmed by 2 bases and 8 bases, with 10 bases remaining between them. Full variable domain (missing parts from reference TRBV7-6 and TRBJ2-1): GAGVSQSPRYKVTKRGQDVALRCDPISGHVSLYWYRQALGQGPEFLTYFNYEAQQDKSGLPNDRFSAERPEGSISTLTIQRTEQRDSAMYRCASSLNGAYEQFFGPGTRLTVL.